This TCR beta chain stems from a study of T-cell reconstitution after alpha-beta-depleted transplantation in children. The study's findings and limits: Several hundred expanded graft clones reportedly were the source of alpha-beta T cells about two months after transplant. At one year after transplant, newly produced T cells mostly accounted for T-cell counts and diversity. Some patients owed their high day-60 TCRbeta diversity to surviving recipient T cells and thymic progenitors.

Preparing the TCRbeta library involved the use of unique molecular identifiers. MiXCR was run by TCRdb on the PCR reads, yielding one entry per CDR3 protein. Here the sample spans about 100,000 distinct CDR3 sequences, approximately 6.6% being singletons. The CDR3 has 15 residues. V trimming: 3 bases; J trimming: 9 bases; junction bases outside the gene matches: 11. Germline V gives CDR1 SGHVS, CDR2 FQNEAQ. This clonotype has only a few counts. Its target is unknown. This receptor was identified in a male patient between 2 and 9 years old who had a stem cell transplant for acute lymphoblastic leukemia, so the T cells may come from the graft donor. The chain couples TRBV7-8 to TRBJ2-7; 10 bases line up with TRBD1. The source material was PBMCs, mostly from graft donor cells, sampled 360 days after TCRalphabeta/CD19-depleted stem cell transplant. CDR3 amino acids: CASSFRGQGRSGQYF. CDR3 sequence (DNA): TGTGCCAGCAGCTTCCGGGGACAGGGGAGGTCGGGGCAGTACTTC.